This TCR beta chain was profiled in a study of cytomegalovirus exposure and HLA in healthy donors (dated by TCRdb to about 2017). For the study in its entirety: An earlier analysis of some 500 of the donors reported approximately 290 Gb of sequence data and 117 million unique TCR beta sequences from around 200 million T cells. The T cell repertoires of 666 subjects were profiled by immunosequencing and related to cytomegalovirus serostatus. The number of donors typed differed by locus, with roughly 629-640 for A, B, C, DRB1 and DQB1, more than 500 for DQA1, under 610 for DPA1, and 450 to 480 for DPB1. Every discovery cohort repertoire had been produced on one sequencing platform. A later analysis re-examined previously published TCR beta repertoires from several hundred donors and added high-resolution HLA genotyping to investigate patterns of TCR occurrence. Four or five DR-DQ haplotypes were handled as single units for association and clustering because linkage in the cohort was strong. Across roughly 420 genotyped donors of the cohort, an average of roughly 230,000 unique TCR beta nucleotide sequences per donor were sequenced, and roughly 20% of those sequences were non-productive. A later genetic analysis used genome-wide SNP genotypes for about 55% of the 666 donors, treating that subset as a discovery cohort. Donor age, sex, ethnicity and CMV serostatus were compiled alongside the repertoire data. HLA typing included class I and class II loci at four-digit resolution. In the later analysis, no new phenotypic data were used to find candidate immune exposures; instead, reliance was placed on TCR beta sequences and their occurrence across donors. The study aimed to test whether cataloging public T cell receptors could reveal signatures of past pathogen exposure. Among the roughly 400 genotyped donors, roughly 80% belonged to the genetic ancestry cluster associated with self-reported Caucasian donors. To predict cytomegalovirus infection status, the study brought together high-throughput TCR immunosequencing, statistical association of individual TCRs with disease status, and machine learning. Roughly 310 gigabases of sequencing data and tens of millions of unique TCR sequences were included in an early release covering roughly 700 HLA-typed donors. Besides the first cohort of some 670 subjects, a separate validation cohort made up of roughly 120 different subjects was used. To decide whether each TCR beta V gene segment behaved as functional or pseudogenic, an earlier analysis of some 600 of the donors relied on high-throughput TCR beta sequencing.

What the study reported, not specific to this receptor: An association between a missense DCLRE1C variant and V-gene and J-gene trimming of TCR beta chains was found in a later genetic analysis and replicated in an independent cohort. According to a later analysis, most CMV-associated TCR beta chains appeared to be HLA-restricted, and the HLA associations seemed to be driven largely by CMV exposure. Most TCR sequences were observed very rarely across donors, whereas some public TCRs were present in many individuals. According to a later genetic analysis, donors in an Asian-associated ancestry cluster had fewer N-insertions in productive TCRs than the roughly 670-donor mean. When HLA alleles, especially DR and DQ, strongly co-occurred, TCR associations were difficult to assign to individual alleles. CMV serostatus was the only immune exposure information available for the cohort. The study listed 164 TCR beta chains as associated with cytomegalovirus. Because counts were too low, roughly 17 rarely observed V segments, including chromosome 9 orphons, were left out of the earlier analysis of 500 to 750 of the donors. According to a later analysis, parvovirus B19, influenza, CMV and Epstein-Barr virus appeared linked to several top co-occurrence clusters. A further reported finding was that TCR beta sequences accurately predicted the HLA-A and HLA-B alleles for most subjects in the first cohort. The 87-base-pair reads could not distinguish some IMGT-functional V segments, including TRBV6-2 and TRBV6-3, so those segments were excluded. Roughly uniform sequencing depth across donors was assumed in presence/absence analyses, although this assumption may not hold. Broadly in line with IMGT annotations, most TCR beta V segments showed up in productive rearrangements about 87% or about 30% of the time in an earlier analysis of 587 of the donors. In a later analysis, HLA-associated TCR beta chains were found to be more clonally expanded and to have lower generation probabilities than equally common non-associated chains. At a false discovery rate of 0.05, a later analysis linked around 17,000 TCR beta sequences to specific HLA alleles. Linkage disequilibrium might explain the correlated functional status among segregating V segments, but an unknown experimental factor could not be excluded. Cytomegalovirus status was reported to be diagnosed by the classifier with high specificity and sensitivity in both the original and validation cohorts. In vitro tests confirmed that a few of the cytomegalovirus-associated TCR beta chains recognize cytomegalovirus antigens. Because some donors lacked HLA typing at each locus, the association tests relied only on the typed subset. A later analysis found that TCR association rates varied across HLA loci, with DRB1 alleles showing the most associated TCRs and HLA-C alleles the fewest. This cohort had only TCR beta chains sequenced, and the lack of alpha or paired-chain data limited which features could be detected. The sequencing pipeline was judged likely to have produced a cluster of highly shared sequence variants as a technical artifact. The authors suggested that the approach could potentially be extended to other disease states and immunological phenotypes.

The cohort consisted of more than 650 healthy bone marrow donors. Cohort members were all nominally healthy when sampled, although unrecorded immune exposures were likely present. The donor was CMV seronegative and was included in the group of around 320 seronegative cohort members. Each donor provided a peripheral blood sample, and peripheral blood mononuclear cells were used for TCR beta sequencing. Genomic DNA was extracted from the blood cell samples with the Qiagen DNeasy Blood Extraction Kit. Regarding this clone: Its cognate antigen has yet to be identified. Per-base qualities were not stored, and no clone one base away is much larger.

Receptor amplification or capture employed the immunoSEQ multiplex PCR assay. For the multiplex PCR, a mixture combining 60 forward primers for TCR Vbeta segments and 13 reverse primers for TCR Jbeta segments was used. The CDR3 region of rearranged TCR beta genes was amplified from genomic DNA with a multiplex PCR assay. Amplified TCR beta libraries were sequenced as 87-base-pair reads on the Illumina HiSeq System. As for the authors' bioinformatics: In a later analysis, some 80 million unique TCR beta chains were counted across the 500 to 850 repertoires, and around 11 million of these chains were shared by at least two donors. To remove PCR and sequencing errors, raw reads were error-corrected and collapsed into unique sequences using a nearest-neighbor algorithm that merged closely related sequences. To assign V, D and J gene segments, CDR3 sequences were aligned to IMGT reference sequences. For a sequence to be retained, a match of at least six nucleotides was required to both a V gene segment and a J gene segment. Rearrangements were classified as productive when the CDR3 lacked stop codons and remained in frame with V and J, and all other rearrangements were classified as non-productive. CDR3 was defined by IMGT convention, running from the second conserved V-encoded cysteine to the conserved J-encoded phenylalanine. The earlier analysis of 587 of the donors excluded sequences that lacked an unambiguous match to a single V gene segment. In an earlier analysis of around 600 of the donors, V segments were called functional above 56.7% productive rearrangements and were called segregating when the between-donor standard deviation exceeded 5%. A statistical classification framework was built to diagnose cytomegalovirus status from the catalog of TCR beta chain sequences. A later analysis assigned V and J genes by comparing TCR nucleotide sequences with IMGT/GENE-DB human TR gene sequences. The TCRdist pipeline was used in a later analysis to assign CDR3 sequences and most-parsimonious VDJ recombination scenarios. In a later analysis, every TCR beta chain was defined by the combination of its CDR3 amino acid sequence and its V-gene family, and reads without a unique V-gene family were dropped. A later analysis removed 592 highly shared, low-generation-probability nucleotide sequences to deal with suspected cross-contamination and a sequencing artifact. In a later analysis, a clonal expansion index for each public chain was calculated from normalized within-repertoire ranks of inferred template counts. Generation probabilities in a later analysis came from a VDJ recombination model fitted to out-of-frame rearrangements, and those results were checked against IGoR. A later analysis scored TCR-TCR, TCR-HLA and TCR-CMV co-occurrence with hypergeometric tests, applying a repertoire-size bias correction to TCR pairs. False discovery rates were estimated in a later analysis by permuting HLA or CMV assignments 20 times. In a later analysis, co-occurring TCRs were grouped using DBSCAN, and TCRdist sequence similarity was added for clustering within HLA-allele-positive subsets. Co-occurrence clustering excluded repertoires with fewer than 30,000 or more than 120,000 public chains, plus five with anomalous nucleotide sharing. TCRdb stores this immuneACCESS table with in-frame sequences only. Part of the clones is absent; in the studies checked, under half of the shortfall reflects unresolved V genes, and no reason is known for the rest. Clonal size and the V and J genes are those of that table, whereas D and trimming came from the DNA. Across this sample there are 120,000 to 150,000 clones, with around 90% seen only once. Around 0.54% of the sample goes to the ten largest clones.

The CDR3, cysteine through phenylalanine, is 15 amino acids long. Only the CDR3 DNA is retained, 45 bases long and in frame from the first base. V ends up 6 bases short and J 3 bases short, with an unmatched junction base count of 9. CDR1 is given as SNHLY and CDR2 as FYNNEI, both from the germline V gene. Sequencing was done on a sample of PBMCs. The chain couples TRBV2 to TRBJ2-7; 9 central bases correspond to TRBD1. The receptor was isolated from a woman between 35 and 50 years old in good health and CMV-seronegative. The CDR3 region reads CASSPVPTGGYEQYF. In nucleotide form, the sequence is TGTGCCAGCAGCCCCGTCCCGACAGGGGGCTACGAGCAGTACTTC.